These 10 T cell receptor beta chains came from one sample sequenced in a study of early T cells in non-severe SARS-CoV-2 infection listed by TCRdb under 2021. The library was built by means of 5' RACE. Reads for this sample came from a NextSeq 500. Through fastp at Q25 and MiXCR, TCRdb rebuilt clones from the public reads, retaining in-frame beta chains. Identical CDR3 proteins give one entry, which carries the most common genes and DNA. This sample has some 89,000 distinct CDR3 sequences in its table, and more than 9.5% of those were observed once. Around 4.6% of the sample belongs to the ten largest clones. The sample consisted of whole blood, taken at baseline. Receptors originate from an adult who was a healthcare worker with PCR-confirmed SARS-CoV-2 infection or an uninfected control (not recorded which).

This clonotype has ten or more counts. This rearrangement joins TRBV19 to TRBJ2-3; 10 bases fit TRBD2. The CDR3 has 12 amino acids. The V and J ends lost 10 bases and 3 bases, in that order; junction bases with no gene match: 1. The V gene's germline CDR1 is LNHDA and CDR2 SQIVND (reference sequence). Written as DNA, the CDR3 is TGTGCCACGGGACTAGCGACAGATACGCAGTATTTT. Translating it yields CATGLATDTQYF. The full variable domain, with the rest looked up from reference TRBV19 and TRBJ2-3, is DGGITQSPKYLFRKEGQNVTLSCEQNLNHDAMYWYRQDPGQGLRLIYYSQIVNDFQKGDIAEGYSVSREKKESFPLTVTSAQKNPTAFYLCATGLATDTQYFGPGTRLTVL.

This clonotype was counted a few times. The genes are TRBV20-1 and TRBJ2-6; D not resolved. Trimming removed 0 bases from V and 2 bases from J, with 11 bases in between. The CDR3 is made up of 16 amino acids. Per germline, CDR1 DFQATT and CDR2 SNEGSKA (reference sequence). The chain's CDR3 is CSARDRLSAGANVLTF. The CDR3 DNA reads TGCAGTGCTAGAGATCGCCTCTCTGCTGGGGCCAACGTCCTGACTTTC.

The sample holds many counts of this clonotype. The chain joins TRBV29-1 to TRBJ2-7; TRBD1 or TRBD2 may be the D gene (5 bases each). In germline, CDR1 is SQVTM, CDR2 ANQGSEA. V dropped 4 bases and J dropped 3 bases, with 13 bases sitting between them. CDR3 size: 13 residues. CDR3 region: CSVGPGTHYEQYF. DNA for the CDR3: TGCAGCGTTGGCCCCGGGACCCACTACGAGCAGTACTTC.

The chain has TRBV7-2 and TRBJ1-5, with D possibly being TRBD1 (5 bases). The germline V gene encodes CDR1 SGHTA and CDR2 FQGNSA. CDR3 length: 18 residues. The germline V and J ends were trimmed by 3 bases and 3 bases, with 21 bases remaining between them. The CDR3 DNA is TGTGCCAGCAGCTTTTTTGGGACGGGCAGGGTATTCAATCAGCCCCAGCATTTT. Its translation is CASSFFGTGRVFNQPQHF.

This clonotype has only a few counts. This chain links TRBV15 with TRBJ1-6; D unresolved. The V end was cut by 0 bases, the J end by 7 bases, with 4 bases between. Germline CDR1 and CDR2: LNHNV and YYDKDF (reference sequence). CDR3 length: 13 amino acids. CDR3 sequence (DNA): TGTGCCACCAGCAGAGATCTCAATTCACCCCTCCACTTT. Amino acids: CATSRDLNSPLHF.

This clonotype showed up many times. This chain links TRBV29-1 with TRBJ1-1, with 12 bases aligning to TRBD1. Germline assignment: CDR1 SQVTM and CDR2 ANQGSEA. The CDR3 is 15 residues long. V shed 4 bases and J 4 bases; nucleotides not matched to a gene: 7. The CDR3 is CSVVGTGGVPTEAFF. As DNA, the CDR3 is TGCAGCGTTGTTGGGACAGGGGGCGTCCCCACTGAAGCTTTCTTT.

This clonotype was counted only a few times. This chain uses TRBV29-1 with TRBJ1-1; 8 bases fit TRBD1. The J segment lost 4 bases and the V segment lost 7 bases, leaving 5 bases of the junction unmatched. In germline, CDR1 is SQVTM, CDR2 ANQGSEA. The CDR3 loop spans 12 amino acids. DNA for the CDR3: TGCAGCGCAGGGGGCGGTCGCACTGAAGCTTTCTTT. This gives the protein CSAGGGRTEAFF.

This clonotype was recorded many times. The chain employs TRBV12-3 or TRBV12-4 and TRBJ2-3, with D possibly being TRBD2 (6 bases). The CDR3 spans 12 residues. The germline V and J ends were trimmed by 7 bases and 2 bases, with 7 bases remaining between them. CDR3 in DNA: TGTGCCAGCACGGGACTCACAGATACGCAGTATTTT. Translated, it gives CASTGLTDTQYF.

This clonotype was observed many times. The J gene is TRBJ1-1, the V gene TRBV5-1; weak D call: TRBD1 (5 bases). The CDR3 consists of 14 residues. V was trimmed by 4 bases and J by 0 bases, leaving 10 bases between them. Germline CDR1 and CDR2: SGHRS and YFSETQ. CDR3 in amino acids: CASSLSTVNTEAFF. In nucleotides, the CDR3 is TGCGCCAGCAGCCTCTCGACAGTGAACACTGAAGCTTTCTTT.

This clonotype was detected only a few times. The CDR3 bases are TGTGCCAGCAGTGTCTCAGGGTCGAACACTGAAGCTTTCTTT. This encodes CASSVSGSNTEAFF. V is TRBV6-6 and J is TRBJ1-1; tentatively, D is TRBD1 (5 bases). Germline V CDR1 and CDR2: MNHNY, SVGAGI (reference sequence). Trimming took 5 bases from V and 1 from J, leaving 11 bases between them. The CDR3 is 14 amino acids.